Each of the 16 T cell receptor beta chains below was sequenced from the same sample in a study of control samples from healthy donors and cancer patients. Sequencing was performed with immunoSEQ multiplex PCR; in TCRdb, only in-frame clones are kept and a portion is missing. The table lists about 170,000 clones, just over 90% of them singletons. Sequencing was done on a sample of blood. The receptor source for this set is a woman in her sixties in good health.

The chain recombines TRBV6-5 with TRBJ1-5, with 8 bases fitting TRBD1. The V gene's germline CDR1 is MNHEY and CDR2 SVGAGI. This CDR3 contains 14 residues. V lost 6 bases, J lost 7 bases, and 8 bases stayed unmatched. CDR3 protein: CASSQGQGRQPQHF. Here the CDR3 DNA reads TGTGCCAGCAGCCAAGGACAGGGAAGACAGCCCCAGCATTTT.

This chain connects TRBV7-2 to TRBJ2-7; the match to TRBD2 covers 8 bases. After removal of 5 bases from V and 2 bases from J, the junction contained 5 bases not matched to a gene. Per the germline V gene, CDR1 is SGHTA and CDR2 is FQGNSA. This CDR3 has 14 amino acids. In DNA, the CDR3 is TGTGCCAGCAGCCCACCGGGACTAGCCTACGAGCAGTACTTC. Its protein product is CASSPPGLAYEQYF. The variable domain in full, with the rest retrieved from reference TRBV7-2 and TRBJ2-7, is GAGVSQSPSNKVTEKGKDVELRCDPISGHTALYWYRQSLGQGLEFLIYFQGNSAPDKSGLPSDRFSAERTGGSVSTLTIQRTQQEDSAVYLCASSPPGLAYEQYFGPGTRLTVT.

The chain joins TRBV5-1 to TRBJ1-2, with D possibly matching TRBD1 (6 bases). The CDR3 has 16 residues. Trimming removed 0 bases from V and 7 bases from J, with 19 bases in between. CDR1 is SGHRS and CDR2 is YFSETQ in the germline V gene. CDR3 loop: CASSLAAGRGLGGYTF. For the CDR3, the DNA is TGCGCCAGCAGCTTGGCAGCCGGCAGGGGTTTAGGTGGCTACACCTTC.

V gene TRBV10-3 combines with J gene TRBJ2-3; 7 positions match TRBD1. V lost 5 bases and J lost 0; bases outside the gene matches: 8. Looked up from germline, CDR1 is ENHRY and CDR2 is SYGVKD. This CDR3 comprises 16 residues. The CDR3 spells CAISRGTDISTDTQYF. The CDR3 DNA reads TGTGCCATCAGTAGGGGGACAGACATCAGCACAGATACGCAGTATTTT.

This chain links TRBV5-5 with TRBJ1-5; D gene unclear. The CDR3 is made up of 16 amino acids. V was pared by 3 bases and J by 0 bases, with 13 bases between. In germline, CDR1 is SGHKS, CDR2 YYEKEE (reference sequence). CDR3 coding DNA: TGTGCCAGCAGCTCCGCCGCCGGGCATAGCAATCAGCCCCAGCATTTT. It encodes CASSSAAGHSNQPQHF. Full variable domain (outside the CDR3, taken from reference TRBV5-5 and TRBJ1-5): DAGVTQSPTHLIKTRGQQVTLRCSPISGHKSVSWYQQVLGQGPQFIFQYYEKEERGRGNFPDRFSARQFPNYSSELNVNALLLGDSALYLCASSSAAGHSNQPQHFGDGTRLSIL.

The rearrangement joins TRBV5-1 to TRBJ2-2; D unresolved. The V end was cut by 6 bases, the J end by 0 bases, with 12 bases between. The CDR3 length is 15 residues. Germline CDR1 reads SGHRS; CDR2 reads YFSETQ. CDR3 sequence reads: CASNPGHANTGELFF. In DNA, the CDR3 is TGCGCCAGCAACCCGGGTCATGCGAACACCGGGGAGCTGTTTTTT.

The gene calls are TRBV3-1 (or the pseudogene TRBV3-2) and TRBJ2-3, with 8 bases aligning to TRBD2. The CDR3 spans 15 residues. Looked up from germline, CDR1 is LGHDT and CDR2 is YNNKEL (reference sequence). Losses at the gene ends were 3 bases for V and 2 bases for J; bases not matched to a gene: 4. Written as DNA, the CDR3 is TGTGCCAGCAGCCAGAGCGGGGGCCTCACAGATACGCAGTATTTT. As protein: CASSQSGGLTDTQYF.

This chain joins TRBV7-9 and TRBJ2-7; D is unclear. V lost 5 bases and J lost 4, with 21 bases in between. The CDR3 sequence is 16 residues long. Germline values: CDR1 SEHNR, CDR2 FQNEAQ (reference sequence). CDR3 sequence (DNA): TGTGCCAGCAGCCCCTTTAAGCCCTCCTATGAATACGAGCAGTACTTC. Residues: CASSPFKPSYEYEQYF.

The gene calls are TRBV6-6 and TRBJ2-2; 7 bases fit TRBD1. CDR1 and CDR2 (germline): MNHNY, SVGAGI (reference sequence). This CDR3 has 14 amino acids. The V segment lost 5 bases and the J segment 7 bases; nucleotides outside the gene matches: 7. CDR3 nucleotide sequence: TGTGCCAGCAGTCACCAGGGGGACGTCGGGGAGCTGTTTTTT. Its translation: CASSHQGDVGELFF.

CDR3 in DNA: TGCGCCAGCAGCCTATATAGCGGGGGGGCCGCTCTCACAGATACGCAGTATTTT. Its translation is CASSLYSGGAALTDTQYF. This chain links TRBV5-1 with TRBJ2-3; 11 bases are shared with TRBD2. Per the germline V gene, CDR1 is SGHRS and CDR2 is YFSETQ. This CDR3 has 18 amino acids. Trimming removed 4 bases from V and 2 bases from J; junction bases left unmatched: 12.

The sample holds a few counts of this clone. The chain uses TRBV30 and TRBJ1-6; 7 positions match TRBD1. This CDR3 spans 14 amino acids. V trimming: 6 bases; J trimming: 5 bases; junction bases outside the gene matches: 7. The germline V gene encodes CDR1 GTSNPN and CDR2 SVGIG (reference sequence). The CDR3 protein is CACSQGQNNSPLHF. CDR3 DNA: TGTGCCTGCAGCCAGGGACAGAATAATTCACCCCTCCACTTT.

The chain's CDR3 is CASSEYKAGGRTEAFF. CDR3 nucleotide sequence: TGTGCCAGCAGTGAATATAAAGCAGGGGGCCGTACTGAAGCTTTCTTT. This chain uses TRBV25-1 with TRBJ1-1; 8 nucleotides align to TRBD1. V shed 0 bases and J 5 bases; nucleotides not matched to a gene: 8. Per the germline V gene, CDR1 is MGHDK and CDR2 is SYGVNS. The CDR3 extends over 16 amino acids.

The chain combines TRBV4-3 with TRBJ2-1; no clear D gene. CDR3 length: 12 amino acids. V was trimmed by 5 bases and J by 9 bases, leaving 11 bases between them. Looked up from germline, CDR1 is LGHNA and CDR2 is YSLEER. The CDR3 bases are TGCGCCAGCAGCGCTCGCCCGGCTGAGCAGTTCTTC. Its translation: CASSARPAEQFF.

The gene calls are TRBV6-5 and TRBJ1-2; D is ambiguous. CDR1 is MNHEY, CDR2 SVGAGI, per germline. V was pared by 6 bases and J by 6 bases, with 11 bases between. This CDR3 contains 12 residues. CDR3 in amino acids: CASSPPGDGYTF. The CDR3, as DNA: TGTGCCAGCAGCCCCCCTGGGGATGGCTACACCTTC.

The chain uses TRBV2 and TRBJ1-5, with D possibly matching TRBD1 (5 bases). Germline V lookup: CDR1 SNHLY, CDR2 FYNNEI. CDR3 length: 14 residues. V was shortened by 3 bases and J by 2 bases, with 8 bases between the two germline ends. In nucleotides, the CDR3 is TGTGCCAGCAGTGACAGCAGGGGCAATCAGCCCCAGCATTTT. Translated: CASSDSRGNQPQHF.

V usage is TRBV27 and J usage is TRBJ1-5; 7 nucleotides align to TRBD1. The CDR3 sequence is 14 residues long. Germline V gives CDR1 MNHEY, CDR2 SMNVEV (reference sequence). J lost 7 bases, V lost 6 bases, and 9 bases had no gene match. The CDR3 DNA follows: TGTGCCAGCAGCTATACAGGGGACCGGCAGCCCCAGCATTTT. Translation: CASSYTGDRQPQHF.